This T cell receptor beta chain emerged from a study of T cells in Graves' hyperthyroidism and ophthalmopathy. Germline V gene sequence: CDR1 MNHNS, CDR2 SASEGT. The CDR3 is 15 residues long. Germline trimming cut 6 bases from V and 3 bases from J; bases unmatched to any gene: 8. Study-level results: Most thyroid-expanded clonotypes above 0.001 were also found in blood.

With regard to this clonotype: Its cognate antigen is unknown.

Amplification of TCR beta CDR3 regions was performed using RNA transcripts as template. RT-PCR in the first round (using the HTBI primer set) targeted the TCR CDR3. One entry per CDR3 protein, called by TCRdb with MiXCR from the multiplex PCR reads. Here the sample spans hundreds of thousands of distinct CDR3 sequences, 20% being singletons. Sequenced sample: blood. The receptor was isolated from a middle-aged man with Graves' ophthalmopathy. The rearrangement links TRBV6-1 to TRBJ1-1; 9 bases align to TRBD1. The CDR3 here is CASRPGTGSHTEAFF. DNA for the CDR3: TGTGCCAGCAGGCCCGGGACAGGGAGTCACACTGAAGCTTTCTTT.